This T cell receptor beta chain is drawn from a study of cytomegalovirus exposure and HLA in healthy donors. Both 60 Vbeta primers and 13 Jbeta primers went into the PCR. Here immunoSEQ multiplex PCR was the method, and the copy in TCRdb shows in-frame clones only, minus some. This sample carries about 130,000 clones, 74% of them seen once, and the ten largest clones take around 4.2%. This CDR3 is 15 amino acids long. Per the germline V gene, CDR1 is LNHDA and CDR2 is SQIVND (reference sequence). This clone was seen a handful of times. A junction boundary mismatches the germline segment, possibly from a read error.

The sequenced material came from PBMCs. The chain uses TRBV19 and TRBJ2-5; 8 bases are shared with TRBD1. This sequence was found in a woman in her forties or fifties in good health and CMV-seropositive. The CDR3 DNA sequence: TGTGCCAGTAGTCCCCAGGGGGCCTCACAAGGGACCCAGTACTTC. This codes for CASSPQGASQGTQYF.